This T cell receptor (beta chain) was recovered during a study of T cell repertoires in cytomegalovirus infection. MiXCR was run by TCRdb on the reads, yielding one entry per CDR3 protein. The sample includes 700,000 to 950,000 distinct CDR3 sequences, approximately 32% of them seen just once. Whole-study results and caveats: CMV-specific TCR beta clonotypes restricted by HLA-C were the ones dominating the ex vivo response.

Turning to this clonotype: Its antigen is undetermined.

The CDR3 length is 14 residues. Trimming stripped 5 bases from V and 5 bases from J, with 16 bases between. Germline-derived CDR1 and CDR2 are SEHNR and FQNEAQ (reference sequence). The clonotype comes from a human donor in good health (CMV status not recorded). Some clones in this sample may be carry-over from other donors' samples. V gene TRBV7-9 combines with J gene TRBJ2-7; D possibly corresponds to TRBD1 (5 bases). Sequenced here: cultured CD8+ T cells from PBMCs, sampled from culture after CMV antigen stimulation. The CDR3 DNA reads as TGTGCCAGCAGCCGAAGGGGTGACGGCGACGAGCAGTACGTC. Encoded protein: CASSRRGDGDEQYV.